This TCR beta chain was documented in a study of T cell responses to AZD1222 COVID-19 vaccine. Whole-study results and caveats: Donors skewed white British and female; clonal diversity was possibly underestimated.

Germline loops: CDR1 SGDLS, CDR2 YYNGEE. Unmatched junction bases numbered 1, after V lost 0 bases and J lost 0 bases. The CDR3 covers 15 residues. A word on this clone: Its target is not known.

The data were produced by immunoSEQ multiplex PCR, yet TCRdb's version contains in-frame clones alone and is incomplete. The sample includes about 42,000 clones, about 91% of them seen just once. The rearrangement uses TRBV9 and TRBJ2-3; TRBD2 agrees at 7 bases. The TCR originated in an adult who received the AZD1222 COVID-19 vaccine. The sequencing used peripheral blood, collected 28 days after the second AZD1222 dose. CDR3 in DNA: TGTGCCAGCAGCGTAGGGACTAGGAGCACAGATACGCAGTATTTT. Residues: CASSVGTRSTDTQYF.